This T cell receptor beta chain was identified during a study of blood T cell repertoires in COVID-19. The CDR3 has 15 residues. Trimming cost V 3 bases and J 6 bases, with 12 bases left between them. Looked up from germline, CDR1 is WSHSY and CDR2 is SAAADI. Method: immunoSEQ multiplex PCR; TCRdb's copy keeps in-frame clones and lacks some. This sample has approximately 50,000 clones, with about 86% found just once. This clone appeared a few times. Sequenced: peripheral blood. The sequence was collected from an elderly woman with acute or convalescent COVID-19. V is TRBV10-2 and J is TRBJ1-6, with no clear D. As DNA, the CDR3 is TGCGCCAGCAGTGATTATCATACGGGTAATTCACCCCTCCACTTT. Protein: CASSDYHTGNSPLHF.